One sample yielded the 7 T cell receptor beta chains listed below, sequenced in a study of shared clonotypes between healthy human individuals. The data were produced by immunoSEQ multiplex PCR, yet TCRdb's version contains in-frame clones alone and is incomplete. The table has fewer than 850,000 clones, about 90% seen once; the top ten hold 34%. The sequencing input was memory CD8+ T cells from PBMCs. Subset given: CD45RO+ cells pooled with CCR7-negative TemRA cells. The source of these receptors is a man younger than 30 in good health. Some clones in this sample may be carry-over from other donors' samples.

The rearrangement uses TRBV28 and TRBJ1-3; D is unclear. The CDR3 totals 18 residues. Germline V gives CDR1 MDHEN, CDR2 SYDVKM. With 6 bases removed from V and 1 base from J, the gap between germline ends came to 22 bases. The CDR3 region is CASSLINKYQISGNTIYF. As DNA, the CDR3 is TGTGCCAGCAGCTTAATAAATAAGTATCAGATTTCTGGAAACACCATATATTTT.

The chain combines TRBV15 with TRBJ2-2; D is unresolved. This CDR3 has 17 residues. Germline V gene lookup returns CDR1 LNHNV and CDR2 YYDKDF (reference sequence). V was trimmed by 0 bases and J by 1 base, leaving 12 bases between them. The CDR3 reads CATSRDLGHLNTGELFF. The CDR3, as DNA: TGTGCCACCAGCAGAGATCTTGGGCACCTGAACACCGGGGAGCTGTTTTTT.

The rearrangement links TRBV27 to TRBJ2-3; TRBD1 aligns across 7 bases. This CDR3 contains 15 residues. CDR1 is MNHEY and CDR2 is SMNVEV in the germline V gene (reference sequence). Losses at the gene ends were 7 bases for V and 5 bases for J; bases not matched to a gene: 12. CDR3 coding DNA: TGTGCCAGCATCAGTCGAGGGGGCCACGGAGATACGCAGTATTTT. This encodes CASISRGGHGDTQYF.

This clone appeared once. The chain links TRBV28 to TRBJ2-1; TRBD2 aligns across 9 bases. CDR1 and CDR2 (germline): MDHEN, SYDVKM. The CDR3 spans 16 residues. J lost 5 bases, V lost 4 bases, and 9 bases had no gene match. Here the CDR3 DNA reads TGTGCCAGCAGTTCCTTATATAGCGGGAGAAACAATGAGCAGTTCTTC. Amino acids: CASSSLYSGRNNEQFF. Combining the CDR3 with reference TRBV28 and TRBJ2-1 gives the whole variable domain DVKVTQSSRYLVKRTGEKVFLECVQDMDHENMFWYRQDPGLGLRLIYFSYDVKMKEKGDIPEGYSVSREKKERFSLILESASTNQTSMYLCASSSLYSGRNNEQFFGPGTRLTVL.

The rearrangement uses TRBV4-3 and TRBJ2-1, with 7 nucleotides matching TRBD2. The V gene's germline CDR1 is LGHNA and CDR2 YSLEER. This CDR3 is built from 14 residues. J gave up 5 bases and V 4 bases, and 5 bases lay outside the gene matches. The CDR3 protein is CASSLIGGNNEQFF. In DNA form, the CDR3 reads TGCGCCAGCAGCCTTATCGGGGGGAACAATGAGCAGTTCTTC.

The V call is TRBV30, the J call TRBJ2-1, with 12 bases aligning to TRBD2. CDR1 is GTSNPN, CDR2 SVGIG, per germline (reference sequence). This CDR3 is 14 amino acids long. The V gene end was trimmed by 8 bases and the J gene end by 6 bases; junction bases not matched to a gene: 8. The CDR3 coding sequence is TGTGCCGCCTGGACTAGCGGGGAACTCAATGAGCAGTTCTTC. This sequence encodes CAAWTSGELNEQFF.

The chain recombines TRBV6-5 with TRBJ2-7, with D tentatively TRBD2 (5 bases). CDR1 MNHEY and CDR2 SVGAGI come from the germline V gene. Between the trimmed V and J ends, which lost 7 bases and 6 bases, there was a span of 16 bases. This CDR3 is 13 amino acids long. Here the CDR3 reads CASTIAGLREQYF. The CDR3 DNA follows: TGTGCCAGCACAATTGCGGGCTTGCGCGAGCAGTACTTC.